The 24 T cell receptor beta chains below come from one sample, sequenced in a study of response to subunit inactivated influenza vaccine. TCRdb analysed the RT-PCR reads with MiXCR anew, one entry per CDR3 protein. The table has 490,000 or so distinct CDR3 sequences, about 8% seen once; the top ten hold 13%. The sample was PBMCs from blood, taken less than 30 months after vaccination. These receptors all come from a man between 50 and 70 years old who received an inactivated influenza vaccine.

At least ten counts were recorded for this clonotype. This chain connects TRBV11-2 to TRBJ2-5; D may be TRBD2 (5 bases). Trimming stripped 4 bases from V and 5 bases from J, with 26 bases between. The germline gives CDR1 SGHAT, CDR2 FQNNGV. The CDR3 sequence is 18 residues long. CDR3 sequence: CASSSLAVSATRRETQYF. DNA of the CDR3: TGTGCCAGCAGCTCCCTCGCTGTAAGCGCTACTAGGAGGGAGACCCAGTACTTC.

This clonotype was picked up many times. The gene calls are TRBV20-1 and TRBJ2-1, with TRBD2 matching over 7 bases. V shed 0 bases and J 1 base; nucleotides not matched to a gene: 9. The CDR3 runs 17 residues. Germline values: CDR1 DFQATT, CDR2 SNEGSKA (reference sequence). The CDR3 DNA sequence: TGCAGTGCTAGAGATTGGGGAAGCGGGACTTCCTACAATGAGCAGTTCTTC. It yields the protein CSARDWGSGTSYNEQFF.

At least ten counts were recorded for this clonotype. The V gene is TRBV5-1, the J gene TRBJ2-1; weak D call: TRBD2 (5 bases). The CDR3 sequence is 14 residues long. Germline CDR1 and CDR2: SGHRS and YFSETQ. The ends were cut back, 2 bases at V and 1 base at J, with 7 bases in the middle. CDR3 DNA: TGCGCCAGCAGCTTCCCGGGATCCTACAATGAGCAGTTCTTC. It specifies CASSFPGSYNEQFF.

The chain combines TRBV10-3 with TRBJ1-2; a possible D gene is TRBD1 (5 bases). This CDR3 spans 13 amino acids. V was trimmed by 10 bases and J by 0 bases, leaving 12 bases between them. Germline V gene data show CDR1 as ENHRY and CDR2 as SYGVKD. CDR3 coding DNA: TGTGCCACCGGGGAAGGGGCTAACTATGGCTACACCTTC. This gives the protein CATGEGANYGYTF.

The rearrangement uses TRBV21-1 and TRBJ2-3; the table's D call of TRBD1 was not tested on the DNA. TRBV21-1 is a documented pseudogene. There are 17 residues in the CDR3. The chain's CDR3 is CASSKNRDRGRTDTQYF. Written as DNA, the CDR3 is TGTGCCAGCAGCAAAAACCGGGACAGGGGGCGCACAGATACGCAGTATTTT.

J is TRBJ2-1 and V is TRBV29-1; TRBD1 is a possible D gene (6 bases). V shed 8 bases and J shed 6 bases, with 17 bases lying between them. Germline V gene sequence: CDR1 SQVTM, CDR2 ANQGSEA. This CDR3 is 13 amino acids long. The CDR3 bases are TGCAGCATCCACGGGCTGGGGGCCAATGAGCAGTTCTTC. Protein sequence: CSIHGLGANEQFF.

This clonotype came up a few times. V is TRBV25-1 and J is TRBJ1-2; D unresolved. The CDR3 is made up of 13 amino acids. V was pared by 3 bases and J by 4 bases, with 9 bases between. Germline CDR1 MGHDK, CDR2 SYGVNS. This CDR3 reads CASSEGLLYGYTF. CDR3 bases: TGTGCCAGCAGTGAGGGATTACTCTATGGCTACACCTTC.

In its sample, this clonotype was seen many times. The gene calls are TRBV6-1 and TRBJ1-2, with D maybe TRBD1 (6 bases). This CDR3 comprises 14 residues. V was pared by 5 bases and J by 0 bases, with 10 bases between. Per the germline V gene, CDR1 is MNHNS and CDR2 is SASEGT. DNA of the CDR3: TGTGCCAGCAGTAGAAGGACAGCTAACTATGGCTACACCTTC. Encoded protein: CASSRRTANYGYTF.

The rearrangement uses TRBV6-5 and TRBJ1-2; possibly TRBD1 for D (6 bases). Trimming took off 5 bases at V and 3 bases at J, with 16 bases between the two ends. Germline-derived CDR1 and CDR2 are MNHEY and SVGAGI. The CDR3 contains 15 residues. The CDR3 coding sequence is TGTGCCAGCAGTCACACTCGGGGGGGCGACTATGGCTACACCTTC. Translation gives CASSHTRGGDYGYTF.

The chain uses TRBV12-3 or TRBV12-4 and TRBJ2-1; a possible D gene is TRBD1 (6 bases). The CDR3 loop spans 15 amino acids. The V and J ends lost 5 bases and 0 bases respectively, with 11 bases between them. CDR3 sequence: CASSRQATSYNEQFF. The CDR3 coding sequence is TGTGCCAGCAGTCGACAGGCAACCTCCTACAATGAGCAGTTCTTC.

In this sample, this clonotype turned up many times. The CDR3 DNA reads as TGCGCCAGCAGCTTGGAGCAGGGGGCAGGGTCACCCCTCCACTTT. Translated, it gives CASSLEQGAGSPLHF. The chain combines TRBV5-1 with TRBJ1-6, with 8 bases matching TRBD1. Looked up from germline, CDR1 is SGHRS and CDR2 is YFSETQ. This CDR3 comprises 15 residues. V was pared by 0 bases and J by 10 bases, with 6 bases of the junction left unmatched.

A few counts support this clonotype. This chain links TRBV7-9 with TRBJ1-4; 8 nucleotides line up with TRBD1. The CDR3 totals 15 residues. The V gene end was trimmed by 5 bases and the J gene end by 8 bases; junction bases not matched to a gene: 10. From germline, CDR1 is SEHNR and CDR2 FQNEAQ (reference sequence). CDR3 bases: TGTGCCAGCAGCACACGGACAGGGTTGGGGGAAAAACTGTTTTTT. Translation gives CASSTRTGLGEKLFF.

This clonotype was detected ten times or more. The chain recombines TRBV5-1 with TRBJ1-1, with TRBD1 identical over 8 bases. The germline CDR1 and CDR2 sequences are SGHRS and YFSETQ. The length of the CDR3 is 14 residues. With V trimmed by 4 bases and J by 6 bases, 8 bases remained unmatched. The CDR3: CASSLTGVTPEAFF. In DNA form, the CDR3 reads TGCGCCAGCAGCCTGACAGGGGTCACCCCTGAAGCTTTCTTT.

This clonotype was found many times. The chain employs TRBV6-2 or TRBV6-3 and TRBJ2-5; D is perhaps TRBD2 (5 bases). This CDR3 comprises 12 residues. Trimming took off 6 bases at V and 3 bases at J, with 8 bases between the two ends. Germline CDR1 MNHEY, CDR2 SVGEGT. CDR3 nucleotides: TGTGCCAGCAGCCTAGCAGAAGAGACCCAGTACTTC. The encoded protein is CASSLAEETQYF.

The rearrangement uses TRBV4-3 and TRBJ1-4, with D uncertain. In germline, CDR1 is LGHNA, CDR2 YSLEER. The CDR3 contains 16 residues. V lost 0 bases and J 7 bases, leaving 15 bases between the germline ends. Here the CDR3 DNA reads TGCGCCAGCAGCCAAGATTTGGCCCTCTCGGGTGAAAAACTGTTTTTT. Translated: CASSQDLALSGEKLFF.

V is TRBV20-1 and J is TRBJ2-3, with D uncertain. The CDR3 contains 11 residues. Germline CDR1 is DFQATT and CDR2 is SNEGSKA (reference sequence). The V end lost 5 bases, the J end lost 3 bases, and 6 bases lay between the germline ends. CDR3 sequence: CSALMTDTQYF. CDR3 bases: TGCAGTGCTTTAATGACAGATACGCAGTATTTT.

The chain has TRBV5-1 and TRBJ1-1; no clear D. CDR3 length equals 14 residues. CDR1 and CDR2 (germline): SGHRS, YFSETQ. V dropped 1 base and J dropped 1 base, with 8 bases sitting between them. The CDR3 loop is CASSLRAQNTEAFF. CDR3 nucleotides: TGCGCCAGCAGCTTGAGGGCTCAGAACACTGAAGCTTTCTTT.

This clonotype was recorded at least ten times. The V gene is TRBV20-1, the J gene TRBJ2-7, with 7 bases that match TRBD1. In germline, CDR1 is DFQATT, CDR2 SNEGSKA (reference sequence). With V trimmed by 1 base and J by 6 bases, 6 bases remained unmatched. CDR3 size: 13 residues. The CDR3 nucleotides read TGCAGTGCTAGAGGGTACAGGGGTAGCGAGCAGTACTTC. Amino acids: CSARGYRGSEQYF.

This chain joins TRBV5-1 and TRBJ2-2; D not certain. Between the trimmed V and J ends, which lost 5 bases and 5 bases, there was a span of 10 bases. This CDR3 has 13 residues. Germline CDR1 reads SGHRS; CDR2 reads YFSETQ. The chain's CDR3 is CASRRGSTGELFF. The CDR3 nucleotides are TGCGCCAGCAGGCGTGGGTCGACCGGGGAGCTGTTTTTT. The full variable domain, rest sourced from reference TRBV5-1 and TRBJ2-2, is KAGVTQTPRYLIKTRGQQVTLSCSPISGHRSVSWYQQTPGQGLQFLFEYFSETQRNKGNFPGRFSGRQFSNSRSEMNVSTLELGDSALYLCASRRGSTGELFFGEGSRLTVL.

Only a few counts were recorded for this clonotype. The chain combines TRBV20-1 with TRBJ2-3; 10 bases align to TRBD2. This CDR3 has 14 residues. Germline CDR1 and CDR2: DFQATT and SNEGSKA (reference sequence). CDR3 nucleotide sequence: TGCAGCGTATCGGGGACTAGCGGCACAGATACGCAGTATTTT. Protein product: CSVSGTSGTDTQYF.

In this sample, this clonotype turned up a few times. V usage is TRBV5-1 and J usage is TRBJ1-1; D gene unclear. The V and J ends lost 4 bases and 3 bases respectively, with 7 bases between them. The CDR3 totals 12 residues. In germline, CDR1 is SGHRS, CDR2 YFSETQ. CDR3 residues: CASSRMDTEAFF. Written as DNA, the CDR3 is TGCGCCAGCAGCCGGATGGACACTGAAGCTTTCTTT.

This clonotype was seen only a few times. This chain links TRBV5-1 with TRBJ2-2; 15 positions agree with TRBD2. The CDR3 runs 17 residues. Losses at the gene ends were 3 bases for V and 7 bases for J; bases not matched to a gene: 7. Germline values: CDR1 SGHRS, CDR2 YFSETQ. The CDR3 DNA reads TGCGCCAGCAGCTCCGGGACTAGCGGGAGGAAGAACGGGGAGCTGTTTTTT. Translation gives CASSSGTSGRKNGELFF.

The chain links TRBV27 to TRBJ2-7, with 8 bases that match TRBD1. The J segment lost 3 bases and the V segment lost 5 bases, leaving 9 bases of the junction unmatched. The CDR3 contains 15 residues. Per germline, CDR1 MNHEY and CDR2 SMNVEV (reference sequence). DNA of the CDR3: TGTGCCAGCAGTATCCGGGACAGGACTTACTACGAGCAGTACTTC. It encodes CASSIRDRTYYEQYF.

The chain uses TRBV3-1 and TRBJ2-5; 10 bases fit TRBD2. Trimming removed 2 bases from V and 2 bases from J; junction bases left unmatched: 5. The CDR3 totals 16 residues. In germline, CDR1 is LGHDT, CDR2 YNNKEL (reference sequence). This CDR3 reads CASSQTSGAVQETQYF. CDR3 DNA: TGTGCCAGCAGCCAAACTAGCGGGGCAGTTCAAGAGACCCAGTACTTC.